This is a list of T cell receptor beta chains from one sample in a study of OX40 agonist ivuxolimab in advanced cancers. TCRdb's copy holds only in-frame clones and misses some; the assay was immunoSEQ multiplex PCR. The table has approximately 55,000 clones, 87% seen once. Sequencing was performed on CD4+ or CD8+ T cells sorted from blood, taken in a trial of the OX40 agonist ivuxolimab. These receptors came from an adult with an advanced solid tumor such as melanoma, head and neck, liver or kidney cancer. Each CDR3 is given with its conserved first and last residue. D genes are given only for firm matches. Size is omitted from some rows. Given values are once, few, many or a class for expanded clones.

-	14	TRBV6-5	TRBJ1-5	-	TGTGCCAGCAGTTACTCGGGACGAGATCAGCCCCAGCATTTT	CASSYSGRDQPQHF
TRBD2	12	TRBV14	TRBJ2-1	-	TGTGCCAGCAGCCAAGGAAGCGGGAGGAAGTTCTTC	CASSQGSGRKFF
-	15	TRBV2	TRBJ2-1	-	TGTGCCAACCTCCGTGTTGTCCCCCACTACAATGAGCAGTTCTTC	CANLRVVPHYNEQFF
-	16	TRBV28	TRBJ1-4	-	TGTGCCAGCAGTACGGGGGGCGGGGCGGCGAATGAAAAACTGTTTTTT	CASSTGGGAANEKLFF
-	16	TRBV14	TRBJ2-1	once	TGTGCCAGCAGCGACTCTCGGGACACATACCACAATGAGCAGTTCTTC	CASSDSRDTYHNEQFF
-	14	TRBV6-1	TRBJ2-7	-	TGTGCCAGCAGGGAGGACGCCCGCTCCTACGAGCAGTACTTC	CASREDARSYEQYF
-	14	TRBV6-1	TRBJ2-2	-	TGTGCCGGGTCTCGGTTTGGGAACACCGGGGAGCTGTTTTTT	CAGSRFGNTGELFF
TRBD1	15	TRBV10-1	TRBJ2-5	-	TGCGCCAGCAGTGAGTCGGGCAGGGGGCAGGAGACCCAGTACTTC	CASSESGRGQETQYF
-	13	TRBV6-6	TRBJ2-1	-	TGTGCCAGCGGCCCTAGCGCCTACAATGAGCAGTTCTTC	CASGPSAYNEQFF
-	18	TRBV1	TRBJ2-2	-	TGCACCAGCAGCCAAGTAGCAGCGGGAGGGGATGTCACCGGGGAGCTGTTTTTT	CTSSQVAAGGDVTGELFF
-	14	TRBV23-1	TRBJ1-1	-	TGCGCCAGCAGTCAATCGGGGGCGAACACTGAAGCTTTCTTT	CASSQSGANTEAFF
-	16	TRBV5-1	TRBJ2-7	-	TGCGCCAGCAGCTCCCTAGCGTCGGGGCAGGATAGTGAGCAGTACTTC	CASSSLASGQDSEQYF
-	15	TRBV5-5	TRBJ1-2	-	TGTGCCAGCAGCTTCGGGTCCCAAGGGGCCTATGGCTACACCTTC	CASSFGSQGAYGYTF
-	13	TRBV18	TRBJ2-1	-	TGTGCCAGCCGGACGGGAGCCTACAATGAGCAGTTCTTC	CASRTGAYNEQFF
-	15	TRBV30	TRBJ1-4	-	TGTGCCTGGAGCGCGTCGGCAGGGTCGGGAGAAAAACTGTTTTTT	CAWSASAGSGEKLFF
-	12	TRBV18	TRBJ2-5	few	TGTGCCAGCTCTCAACAGGACGAGACCCAGTACTTC	CASSQQDETQYF
TRBD1	15	TRBV7-3	TRBJ2-7	-	TGTGCCAGCAGCGCACGAGGGACAGGACAGGGTGAGCAGTACTTC	CASSARGTGQGEQYF
TRBD2	16	TRBV2	TRBJ2-1	-	TGTGCCAGCAGTGATCCTAGCGGGAGTTCCAACAATGAGCAGTTCTTC	CASSDPSGSSNNEQFF
-	13	TRBV7-9	TRBJ2-2	few	TGTGCCAGCAGCTCCCCCATCACCGGGGAGCTGTTTTTT	CASSSPITGELFF
-	15	TRBV9	TRBJ2-1	-	TGTGCCAGCAGCGTATCATTGGGACGTCTGAATGAGCAGTTCTTC	CASSVSLGRLNEQFF
-	20	TRBV12-1	TRBJ2-7	-	TGTGCCAGCAGACTACAGGGGGCTCTACTAGCGGGAGTTTTTTTCTACGAGCAGTACTTC	CASRLQGALLAGVFFYEQYF
TRBD1	20	TRBV15	TRBJ2-5	-	TGTGCCACCAGCAGAGATTGGTTGGGTTCCAGGGACAGGCTACAAGAGACCCAGTACTTC	CATSRDWLGSRDRLQETQYF
-	13	TRBV10-3	TRBJ1-1	-	TGTGCCATCAGTGATGGGCTGAACACTGAAGCTTTCTTT	CAISDGLNTEAFF
TRBD1	16	TRBV15	TRBJ1-2	-	TGTGCCACCAGCAGAAGACAGGGCAACACTCCATATGGCTACACCTTC	CATSRRQGNTPYGYTF
-	11	TRBV2	TRBJ1-6	-	TGTGCCAGCAGTCGATTAAGGACCCTCCACTTT	CASSRLRTLHF
TRBD1	16	TRBV28	TRBJ1-5	-	TGTGCCAGCAGTCCAAGGGGGCGGGGAGGGAATCAGCCCCAGCATTTT	CASSPRGRGGNQPQHF
TRBD1	19	TRBV4-1	TRBJ2-7	-	TGCGCCAGCAGCCAAGACTCCATACCCGGGACAGGGGGCGCGTACGAGCAGTACTTC	CASSQDSIPGTGGAYEQYF
TRBD1	15	TRBV15	TRBJ2-7	-	TGTGCCACCAGCAGAGGAGGGACAGGGGTGAACGAGCAGTACTTC	CATSRGGTGVNEQYF
-	14	TRBV10-2	TRBJ2-3	-	TGCGCCAGCACAGCGGTACATAGCACAGATACGCAGTATTTT	CASTAVHSTDTQYF
-	13	TRBV7-8	TRBJ2-6	few	TGTGCCAGCAGCTTTCAGGGCGCCAACGTCCTGACTTTC	CASSFQGANVLTF
-	13	TRBV6-5	TRBJ2-1	-	TGTGCCAGCAGTCTAGAGTGGCAGGGTGAGCAGTTCTTC	CASSLEWQGEQFF
-	14	TRBV6-5	TRBJ2-1	-	TGTGCCAGCAGCCGACTCGGTTATAGCCATGAGCAGTTCTTC	CASSRLGYSHEQFF
TRBD1	15	TRBV5-1	TRBJ1-6	once	TGCGCCAGCAGCTCGGGGGGACAGGGGAATTCACCCCTCCACTTT	CASSSGGQGNSPLHF
-	13	TRBV28	TRBJ2-1	-	TGTGCCAGCAGCGCCGGGGGGCTCCGGGAGCAGTTCTTC	CASSAGGLREQFF
-	19	TRBV28	TRBJ2-4	-	TGTGCCAGCAGTTTCCATAGGTTTGGGCAGGGGATAGCCAAAAACATTCAGTACTTC	CASSFHRFGQGIAKNIQYF
TRBD2	15	TRBV7-3	TRBJ2-7	-	TGCGCCAGCAGCCATGCGGGAGGCGGAACCTACGAGCAGTACTTC	CASSHAGGGTYEQYF
-	18	TRBV27	TRBJ2-4	-	TGTGCCAGCAGTTTGGGCGTCCCAGGGTTGGGGGCCAAAAACATTCAGTACTTC	CASSLGVPGLGAKNIQYF
TRBD2	17	TRBV2	TRBJ2-3	once	TGTGCCAGCAGTGAATTGGGACTAGCGGGACCCACAGATACGCAGTATTTT	CASSELGLAGPTDTQYF
-	11	TRBV6-5	TRBJ2-5	-	TGTGCCAGCAGCAACACGGAGACCCAGTACTTC	CASSNTETQYF
TRBD2	16	TRBV5-1	TRBJ2-1	-	TGCGCCAGCAGCACCAGGGCTAGCGGGCCATACAATGAGCAGTTCTTC	CASSTRASGPYNEQFF
-	14	TRBV4-1	TRBJ2-4	few	TGCGCCAGCAGCCAAGTGGGGGGTAAAAACATTCAGTACTTC	CASSQVGGKNIQYF
-	15	TRBV19	TRBJ2-1	-	TGTGCCAGTAGTATAATAGGGGGGACCTACAATGAGCAGTTCTTC	CASSIIGGTYNEQFF
TRBD1	18	TRBV27	TRBJ1-1	-	TGTGCCAGCAGTTTGTACACCGGGACAGGGGGCGTACGGACTGAAGCTTTCTTT	CASSLYTGTGGVRTEAFF
TRBD1	14	TRBV7-9	TRBJ2-7	-	TGTGCCAGCAGCTCCCAGGGGGCCAAGTACGAGCAGTACTTC	CASSSQGAKYEQYF
-	14	TRBV6-5	TRBJ2-5	-	TGCGCCAGCAGCTCCCGGACTCGAGGGGAGACCCAGTACTTC	CASSSRTRGETQYF